This T cell receptor (beta chain) is drawn from a study of cytomegalovirus exposure and HLA in healthy donors. Sequencing used immunoSEQ multiplex PCR; TCRdb keeps in-frame clones, though not all of them. The sample contains roughly 73,000 clones, about 95% of which appear only once. The V gene end was trimmed by 0 bases and the J gene end by 4 bases; junction bases not matched to a gene: 8. This CDR3 spans 17 amino acids. CDR1 is LGHNA and CDR2 is YNFKEQ in the germline V gene. The TCR comes from a man between 18 and 35 years old in good health and CMV-seronegative. The chain joins TRBV4-2 to TRBJ2-3, with 9 nucleotides matching TRBD2. Sequencing was carried out using PBMCs. The CDR3 region is CASSQEGRGGRSDTQYF. DNA of the CDR3: TGTGCCAGCAGCCAAGAAGGGCGGGGGGGCCGTTCAGATACGCAGTATTTT.